This TCR beta chain appears in the sequencing data of a study of regulatory T cells in long-lasting Graves disease. Findings of the study overall: Persistent disease samples used TRBV28, TRBJ1-2 and TRBJ2-5 preferentially.

This clonotype was seen many times. Its antigen is not identified. Arm-PCR of CDR3 regions with iRepertoire HTBI primers generated TCR beta libraries. Original methodology: Identified segments across samples numbered 55 to 70 TRBV and approximately 14 TRBJ. From the multiplex PCR reads, TCRdb called clonotypes with MiXCR, one entry per CDR3 protein. The V and J calls come from TCRdb's annotation, not from the publication. This table holds approximately 400,000 distinct CDR3 sequences, 20% to 25% found once. Time point noted: persistent/refractory GD, antithyroid drugs over 5 years with positive TRAb. TCR sequences were obtained from RNA taken from PBMCs. Per American Thyroid Association guidelines, Graves' disease was diagnosed. Approximately 9-milliliter peripheral blood samples went into EDTA tubes. The V end was cut by 5 bases, the J end by 3 bases, with 13 bases between. The germline gives CDR1 SNHLY, CDR2 FYNNEI. This CDR3 has 14 amino acids.

This specimen consisted of peripheral blood mononuclear cells (PBMCs), obtained when the disease was refractory, from a patient treated with antithyroid drugs. The chain uses TRBV2 and TRBJ1-1, with D maybe TRBD1 (5 bases). The source of this sequence is a woman in her forties with Graves disease. The CDR3 DNA reads TGTGCCAGCAGTCCAGGGCCGGATCACACTGAAGCTTTCTTT. It encodes CASSPGPDHTEAFF.